These T cell receptor beta chains were read from a single sample in a study of cytomegalovirus exposure and HLA in healthy donors. The method was immunoSEQ multiplex PCR; TCRdb's version includes in-frame clones alone and lacks a portion of them. The data hold around 140,000 clones, with approximately 65% observed a single time. Sample: PBMCs. Receptor source: an older woman in good health and CMV-seronegative. Each CDR3 is given with its conserved first and last residue. D genes are given only for firm matches. Clone size is shown for a subset of rows, as once, few, many or a class of expanded clone.

J | size | D | V | DNA | CDR3
TRBJ2-7 | many | TRBD2 | TRBV6-1 | TGTGCCAGCAGTGAAGTAGCGGGGCACTACGAGCAGTACTTC | CASSEVAGHYEQYF
TRBJ2-7 | NA | TRBD2 | TRBV5-6 | TGTGCCAGCAGCCGGGGAGCGGGGGACACCTACGAGCAGTACTTC | CASSRGAGDTYEQYF
TRBJ1-2 | NA | TRBD1 | TRBV6-1 | TGTGCCAGCAGTTCCCGGACAGGGGGTAAATATGGCTACACCTTC | CASSSRTGGKYGYTF
TRBJ1-1 | few | TRBD1 | TRBV18 | TGTGCCAGCTCACCTCGGACAGGGGGGGGGAACACTGAAGCTTTCTTT | CASSPRTGGGNTEAFF
TRBJ2-1 | once | TRBD2 | TRBV6-5 | TGTGCCAGCAGACGGACTAGCGAAAACCTACAGTTCTTC | CASRRTSENLQFF
TRBJ2-7 | NA | NA | TRBV18 | TGTGCCAGCTCACCACTTCGATCAGGCAATTACGAGCAGTACTTC | CASSPLRSGNYEQYF
TRBJ2-1 | NA | TRBD2 | TRBV11-2 | TGTGCCAGCAGCTTAGAAGGGACTACCTACAATGAGCAGTTCTTC | CASSLEGTTYNEQFF
TRBJ2-7 | NA | NA | TRBV7-2 | TGTGCCAGCAGCCCTTCGTCCCAGGCACCCTACGAGCAGTACTTC | CASSPSSQAPYEQYF
TRBJ2-5 | NA | NA | TRBV7-2 | TGTGCCAGCAGCCCTCGACCGGGAGGGACAGGGTTCCAAGAGACCCAGTACTTC | CASSPRPGGTGFQETQYF
TRBJ1-2 | NA | NA | TRBV10-3 | TGTGCCATCGGCCTCGGCGGTCTGGATGGCTACACCTTC | CAIGLGGLDGYTF
TRBJ1-2 | NA | TRBD1 | TRBV27 | TGTGCCAGCAGTTTAACAGGGGGCGCAAGCTATGGCTACACCTTC | CASSLTGGASYGYTF
TRBJ2-1 | NA | TRBD2 | TRBV27 | TGTGCCAGCAGCAAACGATCACTAGCGGTCAGCTCCTACAATGAGCAGTTCTTC | CASSKRSLAVSSYNEQFF
TRBJ2-5 | NA | NA | TRBV7-9 | TGTGCCAGCAGCCGAGATGGCGGAGGCCAAGAGACCCAGTACTTC | CASSRDGGGQETQYF
TRBJ1-5 | NA | TRBD1 | TRBV19 | TGTGCCAGTAACCCGGATGGGGACAGGGGGCAGAGTCAGCCCCAGCATTTT | CASNPDGDRGQSQPQHF
TRBJ1-1 | NA | NA | TRBV7-9 | TGTGCCAGCAGCTCCCCAGGGTGGACGAACACTGAAGCTTTCTTT | CASSSPGWTNTEAFF
TRBJ2-7 | NA | NA | TRBV15 | TGTGCCACCAGCAGAGATATTCGACAGGCCGCCTACGAGCAGTACTTC | CATSRDIRQAAYEQYF
TRBJ2-6 | few | NA | TRBV28 | TGTGCCAGCAGTCCCCAGGGATTGGGTGGGGCCAACGTCCTGACTTTC | CASSPQGLGGANVLTF
TRBJ2-7 | NA | NA | TRBV7-9 | TGTGCCAGCAGCTTAGCCGGGAGCGGCATTAGCTCCTACGAGCAGTACTTC | CASSLAGSGISSYEQYF
TRBJ1-5 | NA | NA | TRBV19 | TGTGCCAGTAGTACCACCAGTTATAGCAATCAGCCCCAGCATTTT | CASSTTSYSNQPQHF
TRBJ2-6 | few | TRBD1 | TRBV7-2 | TGTGCCAGCAGACCGACAGGGGGCGCGAGAGGCGCTGGGGCCAACGTCCTGACTTTC | CASRPTGGARGAGANVLTF
TRBJ2-1 | few | TRBD2 | TRBV6-1 | TGTGCCAGCAGGCATCGGGGGGGCTCCTACAATGAGCAGTTCTTC | CASRHRGGSYNEQFF
TRBJ2-7 | NA | NA | TRBV5-6 | TGTGCCAGCAGCTTGGAACCACAGGAGTACGAGCAGTACTTC | CASSLEPQEYEQYF
TRBJ1-3 | few | TRBD1 | TRBV6-1 | TGTGCCAGCAGTGAACAGGGGGCCCTCCTCTCTGGAAACACCATATATTTT | CASSEQGALLSGNTIYF
TRBJ2-1 | NA | NA | TRBV6-5 | TGTGCCAGCAGTAGGGGGGGACAACGAACGGGTGAGCAGTTCTTC | CASSRGGQRTGEQFF
TRBJ2-5 | NA | TRBD2 | TRBV7-9 | TGTGCCAGCAGGCCAGGACTAGCGGGGCAAGAGACCCAGTACTTC | CASRPGLAGQETQYF
TRBJ1-1 | NA | TRBD1 | TRBV12-5 | TGTGCTAGTGGTCTACTGACAGGGGGCTACACTGAAGCTTTCTTT | CASGLLTGGYTEAFF
TRBJ2-7 | NA | NA | TRBV6-1 | TGTGCCAGCAGTGAAGACGGGGACGAGCAGTACTTC | CASSEDGDEQYF